The 31 T cell receptor beta chains in this list originate from one sample, sequenced in a study of spatial heterogeneity in lung cancer. Documented time point: sample taken at primary tumor resection. Whole RNA from tumor, nontumor lung or frozen PBMC was sequenced unsorted. TCRdb called the 5' RACE reads again in MiXCR, with one record for every CDR3 protein. The table has under 9,000 distinct CDR3 sequences, roughly 8% seen once. The sample here was PBMCs, taken at surgery. These receptors all come from a female donor with early-stage non-small cell lung cancer.

This clonotype is classed as medium-sized (0.01 to 0.1%). The rearrangement uses TRBV19 and TRBJ2-7, with D possibly TRBD2 on 5 matching bases. Between the trimmed V and J ends, which lost 9 bases and 0 bases, there was a span of 15 bases. The CDR3 has 14 residues. The germline CDR1 and CDR2 sequences are LNHDA and SQIVND (reference sequence). The DNA of the CDR3 is TGTGCCAGCAAGTTTTTAGGGAGCTCCTACGAGCAGTACTTC. Its translation: CASKFLGSSYEQYF.

V and J are TRBV12-3 or TRBV12-4 and TRBJ2-3, with 11 bases aligning to TRBD2. The CDR3 covers 15 residues. The trim removed 6 bases at V and 4 bases at J, leaving 6 bases unmatched. The CDR3 region is CASSRLAGKPDTQYF. CDR3 nucleotides: TGTGCCAGCAGCCGACTAGCGGGGAAGCCAGATACGCAGTATTTT.

The chain has TRBV6-6 and TRBJ1-4, with D possibly TRBD1 on 5 matching bases. The germline V gene has CDR1 MNHNY and CDR2 SVGAGI (reference sequence). The V gene lost 6 bases and the J gene lost 0 bases, with 14 bases spanning the gap. The CDR3 has 16 residues. CDR3 DNA: TGTGCCAGCAGCCCGGGGCCCCCTGCAACTAATGAAAAACTGTTTTTT. This translates into CASSPGPPATNEKLFF.

Only a few counts were recorded for this clonotype. This rearrangement joins TRBV30 to TRBJ2-2; TRBD1 agrees at 8 bases. This CDR3 is 14 amino acids long. Unmatched junction bases numbered 5, after V lost 7 bases and J lost 1 base. The germline gives CDR1 GTSNPN, CDR2 SVGIG (reference sequence). The CDR3 reads CAYPGTGNTGELFF. CDR3 bases: TGTGCCTACCCAGGGACAGGGAACACCGGGGAGCTGTTTTTT.

The V and J genes are TRBV29-1 and TRBJ2-1; TRBD2 matches at 7 bases. This CDR3 has 11 residues. The germline V gene encodes CDR1 SQVTM and CDR2 ANQGSEA. The trim removed 8 bases at V and 6 bases at J, leaving 4 bases unmatched. The CDR3 sequence: CSPREGNEQFF. In DNA form, the CDR3 reads TGCAGCCCGAGGGAGGGCAATGAGCAGTTCTTC.

There are many counts of this clonotype. This chain uses TRBV6-1 with TRBJ1-1, with D possibly being TRBD1 (5 bases). The CDR3 is 14 amino acids. Trimming cost V 4 bases and J 3 bases, with 12 bases left between them. Germline CDR1 reads MNHNS; CDR2 reads SASEGT. CDR3 region: CASSVRGSDTEAFF. DNA of the CDR3: TGTGCCAGCAGTGTACGGGGGTCGGACACTGAAGCTTTCTTT.

This clonotype appeared many times. The chain carries TRBV19 and TRBJ2-3; 11 bases are shared with TRBD2. In germline, CDR1 is LNHDA, CDR2 SQIVND (reference sequence). V gave up 9 bases and J gave up 4 bases; unmatched junction bases: 9. This CDR3 is built from 15 residues. This CDR3 reads CASRPRLAGSDTQYF. CDR3 nucleotides: TGTGCCAGCCGCCCAAGACTAGCGGGGTCAGATACGCAGTATTTT. The whole variable domain, remainder taken from reference TRBV19 and TRBJ2-3, is DGGITQSPKYLFRKEGQNVTLSCEQNLNHDAMYWYRQDPGQGLRLIYYSQIVNDFQKGDIAEGYSVSREKKESFPLTVTSAQKNPTAFYLCASRPRLAGSDTQYFGPGTRLTVL.

This clonotype was detected ten times or more. The rearrangement joins TRBV29-1 to TRBJ2-1; perhaps TRBD2 as D (5 bases). This CDR3 is 15 amino acids long. Germline V lookup: CDR1 SQVTM, CDR2 ANQGSEA. V lost 3 bases and J 0 bases, leaving 12 bases between the germline ends. The CDR3 region is CSVERRASSYNEQFF. CDR3 nucleotide sequence: TGCAGCGTTGAGAGGCGGGCAAGCTCCTACAATGAGCAGTTCTTC.

This clonotype was counted only a few times. This chain uses TRBV20-1 with TRBJ2-7; 7 nucleotides match TRBD2. This CDR3 comprises 12 residues. V was clipped by 8 bases and J by 3 bases; unmatched bases: 7. Germline V gives CDR1 DFQATT, CDR2 SNEGSKA (reference sequence). The DNA of the CDR3 is TGCAGTCGGGGGGTGACAGACTACGAGCAGTACTTC. This gives the protein CSRGVTDYEQYF.

This clonotype was found many times. V is TRBV2 and J is TRBJ2-3; D is possibly TRBD1 (5 bases). Germline values: CDR1 SNHLY, CDR2 FYNNEI. This CDR3 region has 14 residues. Trimming left V 7 bases short and J 2 bases short, with 13 bases between. The CDR3 region has the DNA TGTGCCAGCAATAACAGGAGAACCACAGATACGCAGTATTTT. This codes for CASNNRRTTDTQYF. The whole variable domain, remainder taken from reference TRBV2 and TRBJ2-3, is EPEVTQTPSHQVTQMGQEVILRCVPISNHLYFYWYRQILGQKVEFLVSFYNNEISEKSEIFDDQFSVERPDGSNFTLKIRSTKLEDSAMYFCASNNRRTTDTQYFGPGTRLTVL.

This clonotype has ten or more counts. The rearrangement joins TRBV29-1 to TRBJ1-2, with 8 bases lining up with TRBD1. V lost 6 bases, J lost 3 bases, and 6 bases stayed unmatched. The CDR3 runs 13 residues. CDR1 and CDR2 from the germline V gene are SQVTM and ANQGSEA. The CDR3 region has the DNA TGCAGCGTCGACAGGGGATCCGACTATGGCTACACCTTC. Protein: CSVDRGSDYGYTF.

Many counts were recorded for this clonotype. V is TRBV6-5 and J is TRBJ2-7, with TRBD1 matching 7 bases. The CDR3 totals 15 residues. Unmatched junction bases numbered 6, after V lost 2 bases and J lost 2 bases. Germline V CDR1 and CDR2: MNHEY, SVGAGI. The CDR3 protein is CASSYGQEQTYEQYF. The CDR3 coding sequence is TGTGCCAGCAGTTACGGACAGGAACAAACCTACGAGCAGTACTTC.

This clonotype is classed as medium-sized. The chain is built from TRBV20-1 and TRBJ2-1; TRBD2 aligns across 12 bases. The germline CDR1 and CDR2 sequences are DFQATT and SNEGSKA (reference sequence). CDR3 size: 16 residues. With V trimmed by 6 bases and J by 6 bases, 12 bases remained unmatched. CDR3 DNA: TGCAGTGCCCAAGAGTTGCTAGCGGGGGGGTCCAATGAGCAGTTCTTC. Amino acid sequence: CSAQELLAGGSNEQFF.

This clonotype was counted ten times or more. J is TRBJ1-1 and V is TRBV20-1; D not certain. The CDR3 extends over 10 amino acids. Between the trimmed V and J ends, which lost 4 bases and 13 bases, there was a span of 13 bases. In germline, CDR1 is DFQATT, CDR2 SNEGSKA (reference sequence). CDR3 bases: TGCAGTGCTATCAGCCTAGAGGTTTTCTTT. Its protein product is CSAISLEVFF.

With respect to this clonotype: This could be a read error, since a much larger clone is one nucleotide away. Here the CDR3 omits its conserved ending phenylalanine or tryptophan, so a read error is the likely source. This chain uses TRBV19 with TRBJ2-1; D is ambiguous. V lost 4 bases and J lost 4, with 5 bases in between. The germline CDR1 and CDR2 sequences are LNHDA and SQIVND (reference sequence). The CDR3 extends over 12 amino acids. The CDR3 DNA reads as TGTGCCAGTAGTACAACATACAATGAGCAGTTCTTA. This sequence encodes CASSTTYNEQFL.

This clonotype was counted ten times or more. The chain employs TRBV6-1 and TRBJ1-1; TRBD1 is a possible D gene (6 bases). This CDR3 is 14 amino acids long. V was cut by 7 bases and J by 0 bases, with 12 bases left in between. Germline lookup yields CDR1 MNHNS and CDR2 SASEGT. CDR3 sequence reads: CASNPYRVNTEAFF. The DNA of the CDR3 is TGTGCCAGCAATCCGTACAGGGTGAACACTGAAGCTTTCTTT.

This clonotype occurred many times. CDR3 loop: CASSLGQGNSPLHF. The CDR3 coding sequence is TGCGCCAGCAGCTTGGGACAGGGGAACTCACCCCTCCACTTT. This chain joins TRBV5-1 and TRBJ1-6, with 8 positions matching TRBD1. Germline V gene data show CDR1 as SGHRS and CDR2 as YFSETQ. V lost 0 bases, J lost 10 bases, and 3 bases stayed unmatched. The CDR3 has 14 residues. The entire variable domain, with the rest obtained from reference TRBV5-1 and TRBJ1-6, is as follows: KAGVTQTPRYLIKTRGQQVTLSCSPISGHRSVSWYQQTPGQGLQFLFEYFSETQRNKGNFPGRFSGRQFSNSRSEMNVSTLELGDSALYLCASSLGQGNSPLHFGNGTRLTVT.

This clonotype is deemed large. This sequence joins TRBV3-1 and TRBJ2-5, with D possibly matching TRBD1 (6 bases). V was pared by 1 base and J by 1 base, with 13 bases between. Per germline, CDR1 LGHDT and CDR2 YNNKEL (reference sequence). This CDR3 has 16 amino acids. The DNA of the CDR3 is TGTGCCAGCAGCCAAGGTCTACAGGGTGTCCAAGAGACCCAGTACTTC. This translates into CASSQGLQGVQETQYF.

This clonotype was seen ten or more times. The chain recombines TRBV5-1 with TRBJ2-1; D is possibly TRBD2 (6 bases). CDR1 is SGHRS, CDR2 YFSETQ, per germline. The CDR3 consists of 14 residues. V lost 3 bases and J 8 bases, leaving 15 bases between the germline ends. The CDR3 region has the DNA TGCGCCAGCAGCTCTCGCACTAGCACGGATGAGCAGTTCTTC. The encoded protein is CASSSRTSTDEQFF.

This chain joins TRBV11-2 and TRBJ2-7; D is possibly TRBD2 (5 bases). Deletions cut 3 bases from V and 2 bases from J, with 11 bases between. The CDR3 contains 14 residues. In germline, CDR1 is SGHAT, CDR2 FQNNGV. CDR3 bases: TGTGCCAGCAGCTTTTCCGGGGAAGCCTACGAGCAGTACTTC. Its protein product is CASSFSGEAYEQYF. The whole variable domain, remainder taken from reference TRBV11-2 and TRBJ2-7, is EAGVAQSPRYKIIEKRQSVAFWCNPISGHATLYWYQQILGQGPKLLIQFQNNGVVDDSQLPKDRFSAERLKGVDSTLKIQPAKLEDSAVYLCASSFSGEAYEQYFGPGTRLTVT.

A few counts support this clonotype. V is TRBV7-2 and J is TRBJ2-7, with D perhaps matching TRBD2 (5 bases). The CDR3 spans 16 residues. V gave up 1 base and J gave up 0 bases, with 13 bases separating them. Germline CDR1 reads SGHTA; CDR2 reads FQGNSA. DNA of the CDR3: TGTGCCAGCAGCTTAGTCGGTCCCGGGATCTCCTACGAGCAGTACTTC. This gives the protein CASSLVGPGISYEQYF. The variable domain in full, completed from reference TRBV7-2 and TRBJ2-7, reads GAGVSQSPSNKVTEKGKDVELRCDPISGHTALYWYRQSLGQGLEFLIYFQGNSAPDKSGLPSDRFSAERTGGSVSTLTIQRTQQEDSAVYLCASSLVGPGISYEQYFGPGTRLTVT.

This clonotype was recorded many times. The V gene is TRBV11-2, the J gene TRBJ2-7, with a possible D match to TRBD2 (5 bases). This CDR3 spans 14 amino acids. Trimming left V 2 bases short and J 4 bases short, with 12 bases between. Germline CDR1 is SGHAT and CDR2 is FQNNGV. DNA for the CDR3: TGTGCCAGCAGCTTACGGTGGGGAGCATACGAGCAGTACTTC. Translation gives CASSLRWGAYEQYF.

This clonotype was counted at least ten times. The chain uses TRBV5-1 and TRBJ2-1, with D uncertain. In germline, CDR1 is SGHRS, CDR2 YFSETQ. Trimming left V 0 bases short and J 3 bases short, with 1 base between. The CDR3 is made up of 12 amino acids. CDR3 in DNA: TGCGCCAGCAGCTTGGACTACAATGAGCAGTTCTTC. Protein sequence: CASSLDYNEQFF.

This clonotype was detected many times. The J gene is TRBJ2-7, the V gene TRBV23-1, with 8 bases fitting TRBD2. TRBV23-1 is noted as an ORF with a role that remains uncertain. The CDR3 runs 12 residues. The DNA for the CDR3 is TGCGCAGCCGCGGGGGGAACCTACGAGCAGTACTTC. Its translation: CAAAGGTYEQYF.

The chain has TRBV4-2 and TRBJ1-2; D uncertain. In germline, CDR1 is LGHNA, CDR2 YNFKEQ. The V and J ends lost 0 bases and 3 bases respectively, with 14 bases between them. The CDR3 runs 16 residues. The CDR3 loop is CASSQDLFGLDYGYTF. In nucleotides, the CDR3 is TGTGCCAGCAGCCAAGATCTGTTTGGGTTAGACTATGGCTACACCTTC.

In its sample, this clonotype was seen many times. The chain has TRBV6-6 and TRBJ1-1, with no clear D. The length of the CDR3 is 11 residues. V was cut by 8 bases and J by 1 base, with 5 bases left in between. Germline CDR1 is MNHNY and CDR2 is SVGAGI (reference sequence). Here the CDR3 reads CASVTNTEAFF. The CDR3 DNA follows: TGTGCCAGCGTCACGAACACTGAAGCTTTCTTT.

The table lists this clonotype with many counts. The rearrangement joins TRBV2 to TRBJ2-3; D unclear. Trimming cost V 2 bases and J 6 bases, with 21 bases left between them. Germline CDR1 reads SNHLY; CDR2 reads FYNNEI. This CDR3 comprises 17 residues. The CDR3 DNA sequence: TGTGCCAGCAGTGAACCGCGACCCTCAGAGAGTATGGATACGCAGTATTTT. It encodes CASSEPRPSESMDTQYF.

This chain uses TRBV27 with TRBJ2-2, with D perhaps matching TRBD1 (5 bases). There are 12 residues in the CDR3. CDR1 is MNHEY and CDR2 is SMNVEV in the germline V gene (reference sequence). Between the trimmed V and J ends, which lost 6 bases and 3 bases, there was a span of 5 bases. The CDR3 DNA reads as TGTGCCAGCAGCAGGGACACCGGGGAGCTGTTTTTT. It encodes CASSRDTGELFF.

Many counts were recorded for this clonotype. This sequence joins TRBV5-8 and TRBJ1-1; D remains ambiguous. This CDR3 region has 13 residues. Germline lookup yields CDR1 SGHTS and CDR2 YDEGEE. Trimming left V 0 bases short and J 1 base short, with 4 bases between. CDR3 DNA sequence: TGTGCCAGCAGCTTGGACAAGAACACTGAAGCTTTCTTT. Protein sequence: CASSLDKNTEAFF.

This clonotype qualifies as medium-sized. The CDR3 DNA reads TGCAGTGCTAGAGATCTTAATAGGCTATCGGAGACCCAGTACTTC. It encodes CSARDLNRLSETQYF. The J gene is TRBJ2-5, the V gene TRBV20-1; D is unclear. There are 15 residues in the CDR3. Germline CDR1 and CDR2: DFQATT and SNEGSKA (reference sequence). V was trimmed by 0 bases and J by 5 bases, leaving 16 bases between them.

Within the sample, this clonotype is large. This chain joins TRBV2 and TRBJ2-7; 9 bases line up with TRBD1. This CDR3 is built from 13 residues. The V gene's germline CDR1 is SNHLY and CDR2 FYNNEI. With V trimmed by 8 bases and J by 3 bases, 5 bases remained unmatched. The CDR3 region is CASEGDRDYEQYF. The CDR3 nucleotides read TGTGCCAGCGAAGGGGACAGGGACTACGAGCAGTACTTC.